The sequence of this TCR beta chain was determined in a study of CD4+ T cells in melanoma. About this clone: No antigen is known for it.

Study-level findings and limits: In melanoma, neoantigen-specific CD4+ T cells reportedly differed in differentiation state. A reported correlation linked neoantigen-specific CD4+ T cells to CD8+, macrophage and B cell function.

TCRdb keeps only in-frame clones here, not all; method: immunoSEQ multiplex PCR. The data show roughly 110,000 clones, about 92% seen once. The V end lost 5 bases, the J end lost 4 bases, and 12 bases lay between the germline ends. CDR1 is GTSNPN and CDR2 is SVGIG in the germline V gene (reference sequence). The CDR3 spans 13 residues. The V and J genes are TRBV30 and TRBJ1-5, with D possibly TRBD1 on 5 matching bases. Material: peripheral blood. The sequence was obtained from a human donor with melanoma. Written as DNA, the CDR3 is TGTGCCTGGCGGGGCAGGCTAAATCAGCCCCAGCATTTT. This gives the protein CAWRGRLNQPQHF.